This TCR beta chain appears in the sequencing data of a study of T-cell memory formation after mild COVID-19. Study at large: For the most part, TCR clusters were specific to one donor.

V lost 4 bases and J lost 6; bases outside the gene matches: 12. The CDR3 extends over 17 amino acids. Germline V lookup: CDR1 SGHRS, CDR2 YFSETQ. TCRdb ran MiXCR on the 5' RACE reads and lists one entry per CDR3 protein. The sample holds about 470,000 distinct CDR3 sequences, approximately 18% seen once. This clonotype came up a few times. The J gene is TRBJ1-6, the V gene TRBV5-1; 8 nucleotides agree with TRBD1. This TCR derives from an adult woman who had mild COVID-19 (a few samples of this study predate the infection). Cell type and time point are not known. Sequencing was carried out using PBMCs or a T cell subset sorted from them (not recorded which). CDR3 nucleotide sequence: TGCGCCAGCAGCCAAAGACAGGGGTCGGGTGCTAATTCACCCCTCCACTTT. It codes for CASSQRQGSGANSPLHF.